These 28 T cell receptor beta chains came from one sample sequenced in a study of spatial heterogeneity in lung cancer. Time point meaning: sample taken at primary tumor resection. TCRdb recomputed calls from the 5' RACE reads with MiXCR, one row per CDR3 protein. The sample contains 2,500 to 4,000 distinct CDR3 sequences, less than 3.5% of which appear only once. The source was lung tissue, collected at surgery. Receptors were obtained from a human donor with early-stage non-small cell lung cancer.

Comments on this clonotype: With the library built for alpha chains, this beta chain is off target and its frequency is not meaningful. The chain uses TRBV5-1 and TRBJ2-3, with D perhaps matching TRBD1 (6 bases). Germline V gene data show CDR1 as SGHRS and CDR2 as YFSETQ. Trimming cost V 1 base and J 6 bases, with 12 bases left between them. The CDR3 runs to 14 residues. In DNA, the CDR3 is TGCGCCAGCAGCTTGTTACAGGGTGAGGATACGCAGTATTTT. Amino acids: CASSLLQGEDTQYF.

This clonotype was counted at least ten times. This beta chain is an unintended read in a library built for alpha chains; its size means little. J is TRBJ2-2 and V is TRBV7-8; unclear D gene. The V gene's germline CDR1 is SGHVS and CDR2 FQNEAQ. V was trimmed by 5 bases and J by 7 bases, leaving 20 bases between them. The CDR3 covers 16 residues. The CDR3 nucleotides are TGTGCCAGCAGCGGTCTATCCGGTCACACAAGCGGGGAGCTGTTTTTT. Translation: CASSGLSGHTSGELFF.

In its sample, this clonotype is large. The library was prepared for alpha chains; this beta chain is a stray read, so its frequency means little. The chain joins TRBV10-3 to TRBJ2-1; the match to TRBD2 covers 9 bases. The CDR3 runs 20 residues. In germline, CDR1 is ENHRY, CDR2 SYGVKD. With V trimmed by 0 bases and J by 2 bases, 14 bases remained unmatched. DNA for the CDR3: TGTGCCATCAGTGAGTCCCTCGCCGCTAGCGGGGAGAAAGCCTACAATGAGCAGTTCTTC. The encoded protein is CAISESLAASGEKAYNEQFF.

Turning to this clonotype: Because the library targeted alpha chains, this beta chain is an off-target read whose size means little. J is TRBJ1-1 and V is TRBV20-1, with TRBD1 matching over 8 bases. V was pared by 5 bases and J by 4 bases, with 9 bases of the junction left unmatched. Germline V gives CDR1 DFQATT, CDR2 SNEGSKA (reference sequence). The length of the CDR3 is 14 residues. The CDR3 is CSAYDRGRGTEAFF. The CDR3 DNA reads as TGCAGTGCTTATGACAGGGGCAGAGGCACTGAAGCTTTCTTT.

This clonotype is termed medium-sized (0.01 to 0.1%). Because the library targeted alpha chains, this beta chain is an off-target read whose size means little. The gene calls are TRBV28 and TRBJ2-5, with D possibly called TRBD1 or TRBD2 (6 bases each). The V end was cut by 5 bases, the J end by 2 bases, with 12 bases between. Per the germline V gene, CDR1 is MDHEN and CDR2 is SYDVKM. This CDR3 is built from 14 residues. For the CDR3, the DNA is TGTGCCAGCAGTAACGGGGGCCGACAAGAGACCCAGTACTTC. Residues: CASSNGGRQETQYF.

This clonotype is medium-sized. For a library built for alpha chains, this beta chain is a stray read; little rests on its size. V and J are TRBV5-1 and TRBJ2-5; D may be TRBD2 (6 bases). The V end was cut by 5 bases, the J end by 4 bases, with 24 bases between. The CDR3 is made up of 17 amino acids. The germline V gene encodes CDR1 SGHRS and CDR2 YFSETQ. The CDR3: CASRRKPGAGSGETQYF. The DNA of the CDR3 is TGCGCCAGCAGACGAAAACCGGGAGCAGGGTCAGGAGAGACCCAGTACTTC.

This clonotype was recorded many times. This beta chain came through as a stray read in a library set up for alpha chains, and its size says little. The V call is TRBV4-2, the J call TRBJ2-7; maybe TRBD1 (5 bases). The CDR3 totals 16 residues. Trimming cost V 1 base and J 1 base, with 14 bases left between them. The V gene's germline CDR1 is LGHNA and CDR2 YNFKEQ. This CDR3 reads CASSQGRDRVSYEQYV. CDR3 sequence (DNA): TGTGCCAGCAGCCAAGGTCGTGACAGAGTATCCTACGAGCAGTACGTC.

This clonotype is judged medium-sized (0.01 to 0.1%). With the library built for alpha chains, this beta chain is off target and its frequency is not meaningful. The chain joins TRBV24-1 to TRBJ2-1; no firm D call. V shed 0 bases and J shed 4 bases, with 12 bases lying between them. Germline V gene data show CDR1 as KGHDR and CDR2 as SFDVKD. The CDR3 is 16 amino acids. The CDR3 reads CATSDLQGGPYNEQFF. In nucleotides, the CDR3 is TGTGCCACCAGTGATTTGCAAGGTGGGCCTTACAATGAGCAGTTCTTC.

This clonotype was observed at least ten times. The library was built for alpha chains, so this beta chain is an off-target read and its size means little. CDR3 nucleotides: TGCGCCAGCAGTGAGTCGTCTACACCTGGAAACACCATATATTTT. Translating gives CASSESSTPGNTIYF. The V and J genes are TRBV10-2 and TRBJ1-3; D is uncertain. CDR3 length equals 15 residues. V was trimmed by 0 bases and J by 2 bases, leaving 8 bases between them. Germline CDR1 and CDR2: WSHSY and SAAADI.

With regard to this clonotype: A library prepared for alpha chains yielded this beta chain as an off-target read; its size is of little meaning. The rearrangement links TRBV12-3 or TRBV12-4 to TRBJ1-5; TRBD1 might be the D (5 bases). Trimming removed 4 bases from V and 4 bases from J, with 17 bases in between. The CDR3 totals 16 residues. The CDR3 spells CASSSAGGDGNQPQHF. The CDR3, as DNA: TGTGCCAGCAGTTCTGCCGGGGGGGATGGGAATCAGCCCCAGCATTTT.

This clonotype counts as medium-sized (0.01 to 0.1%). A library made for alpha chains picked up this beta chain off target, so its size means little. V is TRBV23-1 and J is TRBJ1-5, with D possibly matching TRBD1 (5 bases). TRBV23-1 is an ORF for which the function is uncertain. V shed 7 bases and J shed 6 bases, with 22 bases lying between them. This CDR3 has 16 residues. This CDR3 is CASKRQYPVLRQPQHF. In DNA form, the CDR3 reads TGCGCCAGCAAGAGACAGTATCCCGTCCTACGTCAGCCCCAGCATTTT.

This clonotype counts as medium-sized. This beta chain is an unintended read in a library built for alpha chains; its size means little. The V and J genes are TRBV20-1 and TRBJ1-2, with TRBD1 identical over 7 bases. Germline trimming cut 0 bases from V and 5 bases from J; bases unmatched to any gene: 9. Per the germline V gene, CDR1 is DFQATT and CDR2 is SNEGSKA (reference sequence). The CDR3 loop spans 15 amino acids. The CDR3 here is CSARDRTGAWYGYTF. CDR3 nucleotides: TGCAGTGCTAGAGATAGAACAGGGGCTTGGTATGGCTACACCTTC.

This clonotype was observed at least ten times. Within a library made for alpha chains, this beta chain is off target, and its count is uninformative. The chain joins TRBV6-5 to TRBJ1-4; D is unresolved. The germline V and J ends were trimmed by 4 bases and 0 bases, with 12 bases remaining between them. CDR1 and CDR2 from the germline V gene are MNHEY and SVGAGI. The CDR3 spans 16 residues. The CDR3 DNA reads TGTGCCAGCAGTTCCTTCTGGGGAGCAACTAATGAAAAACTGTTTTTT. Amino acids: CASSSFWGATNEKLFF.

Ten or more counts support this clonotype. In a library made to pick up alpha chains, this beta chain is a stray read with a size that means little. V gene TRBV7-2 combines with J gene TRBJ2-2; D unclear. The ends were cut back, 4 bases at V and 3 bases at J, with 6 bases in the middle. The CDR3 has 13 residues. Per germline, CDR1 SGHTA and CDR2 FQGNSA. In DNA form, the CDR3 reads TGTGCCAGCAGCTGGGTACACACCGGGGAGCTGTTTTTT. Translated, it gives CASSWVHTGELFF. The full variable domain, in which reference TRBV7-2 and TRBJ2-2 provide the parts outside the CDR3, is GAGVSQSPSNKVTEKGKDVELRCDPISGHTALYWYRQSLGQGLEFLIYFQGNSAPDKSGLPSDRFSAERTGGSVSTLTIQRTQQEDSAVYLCASSWVHTGELFFGEGSRLTVL.

By proportion, this clonotype is medium-sized (0.01 to 0.1%). This beta chain was picked up by a library intended for alpha chains and is off target, so its count carries little meaning. This rearrangement joins TRBV7-6 to TRBJ1-3; D is possibly TRBD1 (6 bases). The V gene's germline CDR1 is SGHVS and CDR2 FNYEAQ. The CDR3 has 16 residues. Trimming took 3 bases from V and 2 from J, leaving 14 bases between them. The CDR3 region is CASSFVASGAGNTIYF. For the CDR3, the DNA is TGTGCCAGCAGCTTTGTAGCATCAGGGGCTGGAAACACCATATATTTT.

This clonotype qualifies as medium-sized. The library was prepared for alpha chains; this beta chain is a stray read, so its frequency means little. The chain joins TRBV27 to TRBJ1-1; a possible D gene is TRBD1 (5 bases). The CDR3 is 11 amino acids. V was shortened by 6 bases and J by 7 bases, with 9 bases between the two germline ends. Per the germline V gene, CDR1 is MNHEY and CDR2 is SMNVEV (reference sequence). The CDR3 protein is CASRGPFEAFF. The DNA for the CDR3 is TGTGCCAGCAGGGGACCTTTTGAAGCTTTCTTT.

This clonotype was seen ten or more times. Within a library made for alpha chains, this beta chain is off target, and its count is uninformative. J is TRBJ2-7 and V is TRBV3-1; D is perhaps TRBD1 (6 bases). Germline V gene sequence: CDR1 LGHDT, CDR2 YNNKEL (reference sequence). The V end was cut by 4 bases, the J end by 6 bases, with 10 bases between. CDR3 length: 12 residues. DNA for the CDR3: TGTGCCAGCAGCCCGACAGGTCGCGAGCAGTACTTC. It translates to CASSPTGREQYF.

This clonotype was found many times. For a library built for alpha chains, this beta chain is a stray read; little rests on its size. The chain's CDR3 is CASSSLPGVEQYF. The CDR3 coding sequence is TGTGCCAGCAGCTCGTTACCAGGGGTTGAGCAGTACTTC. The chain combines TRBV7-2 with TRBJ2-7, with D tentatively TRBD1 (6 bases). Looked up from germline, CDR1 is SGHTA and CDR2 is FQGNSA. V lost 4 bases, J lost 7 bases, and 14 bases lay in between. The CDR3 is 13 residues long.

This clonotype has a count of ten or more. The size of this beta chain means little, since it is a stray read in a library made for alpha chains. The chain links TRBV7-8 to TRBJ2-7; D possibly corresponds to TRBD1 (7 bases). Trimming pared 2 bases from V and 3 bases from J, leaving 17 bases between. The germline CDR1 and CDR2 sequences are SGHVS and FQNEAQ. The CDR3 loop spans 16 amino acids. The CDR3 is CASSLSQARGVYEQYF. The DNA of the CDR3 is TGTGCCAGCAGCTTATCCCAGGCCAGGGGGGTCTACGAGCAGTACTTC.

By share, this clonotype counts as medium-sized. With the library built for alpha chains, this beta chain is off target and its frequency is not meaningful. The V and J genes are TRBV11-2 and TRBJ2-3, with 14 bases identical to TRBD2. This CDR3 region has 16 residues. V dropped 5 bases and J dropped 6; count of bases not matched to a gene: 7. Germline values: CDR1 SGHAT, CDR2 FQNNGV. Here the CDR3 reads CASSVGLAGGSDTQYF. The DNA for the CDR3 is TGTGCCAGCAGCGTTGGACTAGCGGGGGGTTCGGATACGCAGTATTTT.

Within the sample, this clonotype is medium-sized. Since the library was made to target alpha chains, this beta chain is a stray read and its abundance is not meaningful. The CDR3 nucleotides read TGCGCCAGCAATCGGGCAGCCAACACTGAAGCTTTCTTT. Protein product: CASNRAANTEAFF. This chain uses TRBV10-1 with TRBJ1-1; D gene ambiguous. The V and J ends lost 7 bases and 2 bases respectively, with 11 bases between them. The CDR3 has 13 residues. Germline values: CDR1 WNHNN, CDR2 SYGVQD (reference sequence).

This clonotype was counted at least ten times. This beta chain is an off-target read within a library intended for alpha chains, so its frequency means little. This chain links TRBV6-6 with TRBJ1-1; D is uncertain. The V gene's germline CDR1 is MNHNY and CDR2 SVGAGI (reference sequence). The CDR3 totals 16 residues. V shed 5 bases and J shed 6 bases, with 22 bases lying between them. CDR3 region: CASSEPRRQVKAEAFF. Here the CDR3 DNA reads TGTGCCAGCAGTGAACCCCGGAGACAAGTTAAGGCTGAAGCTTTCTTT.

This clonotype is medium-sized. For a library built for alpha chains, this beta chain is a stray read; little rests on its size. This sequence joins TRBV20-1 and TRBJ2-7, with TRBD1 identical over 9 bases. J gave up 4 bases and V 5 bases, and 3 bases lay outside the gene matches. CDR3 length equals 12 residues. Germline-derived CDR1 and CDR2 are DFQATT and SNEGSKA (reference sequence). CDR3 nucleotides: TGCAGTGCTGTGGACAGGGGTTACGAGCAGTACTTC. Its translation: CSAVDRGYEQYF.

Within the sample, this clonotype is medium-sized. For a library built for alpha chains, this beta chain is a stray read; little rests on its size. The chain joins TRBV6-2 or TRBV6-3 to TRBJ1-1, with D tentatively TRBD1 (6 bases). V gave up 6 bases and J gave up 1 base, with 18 bases separating them. The CDR3 has 16 residues. Germline CDR1 and CDR2: MNHEY and SVGEGT. The chain's CDR3 is CASRRTQGEGNTEAFF. In nucleotides, the CDR3 is TGTGCCAGCAGGCGGACACAGGGCGAAGGGAACACTGAAGCTTTCTTT.

In this sample, this clonotype is medium-sized (0.01 to 0.1%). This beta chain appears as a stray read in a library generated for alpha chains; its size is not informative. J is TRBJ2-2 and V is TRBV11-3; 7 bases are a match to TRBD2. The trim removed 5 bases at V and 0 bases at J, leaving 3 bases unmatched. This CDR3 has 15 residues. Germline CDR1 is SGHNT and CDR2 is YENEEA. CDR3 sequence reads: CASSPRGANTGELFF. CDR3 coding DNA: TGTGCCAGCAGCCCCCGGGGGGCGAACACCGGGGAGCTGTTTTTT. The full variable domain, with the rest looked up from reference TRBV11-3 and TRBJ2-2, is EAGVVQSPRYKIIEKKQPVAFWCNPISGHNTLYWYLQNLGQGPELLIRYENEEAVDDSQLPKDRFSAERLKGVDSTLKIQPAELGDSAVYLCASSPRGANTGELFFGEGSRLTVL.

In its sample, this clonotype is medium-sized. Found in a library prepared for alpha chains, this beta chain is an off-target read, and its abundance has little meaning. The genes are TRBV7-2 and TRBJ2-1; 13 bases fit TRBD2. This CDR3 has 16 residues. V shed 5 bases and J 4 bases; nucleotides not matched to a gene: 5. The germline V gene has CDR1 SGHTA and CDR2 FQGNSA. The CDR3: CASSPRTSGGYNEQFF. The CDR3 bases are TGTGCCAGCAGCCCGAGGACTAGCGGGGGATACAATGAGCAGTTCTTC.

At least ten counts were recorded for this clonotype. The library was built for alpha chains, so this beta chain is an off-target read and its size means little. The rearrangement joins TRBV7-2 to TRBJ1-1, with no clear D. The CDR3 runs 14 residues. The germline V and J ends were trimmed by 3 bases and 1 base, with 9 bases remaining between them. Germline-derived CDR1 and CDR2 are SGHTA and FQGNSA. The CDR3 region is CASSFRNTNTEAFF. Written as DNA, the CDR3 is TGTGCCAGCAGCTTCCGTAACACGAACACTGAAGCTTTCTTT.

By sample share, this clonotype is medium-sized. This beta chain came through as a stray read in a library set up for alpha chains, and its size says little. This sequence joins TRBV28 and TRBJ1-1; 8 bases align to TRBD1. The CDR3 length is 15 residues. Germline CDR1 and CDR2: MDHEN and SYDVKM. Trimming cost V 5 bases and J 5 bases; bases outside gene matches: 10. CDR3 protein: CASSTLRGRGTEAFF. CDR3 bases: TGTGCCAGCAGTACACTCAGGGGGCGCGGTACTGAAGCTTTCTTT.